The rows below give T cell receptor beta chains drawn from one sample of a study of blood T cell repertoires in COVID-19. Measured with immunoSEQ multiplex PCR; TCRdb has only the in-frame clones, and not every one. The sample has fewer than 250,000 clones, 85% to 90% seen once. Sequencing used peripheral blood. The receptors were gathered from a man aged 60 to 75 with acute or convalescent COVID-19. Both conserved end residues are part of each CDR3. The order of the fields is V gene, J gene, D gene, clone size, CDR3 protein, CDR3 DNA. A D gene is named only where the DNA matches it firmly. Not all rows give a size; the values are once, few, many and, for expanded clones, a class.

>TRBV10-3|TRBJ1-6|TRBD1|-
CAISDPGTGGNSPLHF
TGTGCCATCAGTGACCCCGGGACAGGGGGTAATTCACCCCTCCACTTT
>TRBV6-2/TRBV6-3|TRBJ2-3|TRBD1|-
CASSSYRGYTDTQYF
TGTGCCAGCAGTTCCTACAGGGGGTACACAGATACGCAGTATTTT
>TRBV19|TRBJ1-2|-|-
CASSIATPSYGYTF
TGTGCCAGTAGTATAGCAACCCCCAGTTATGGCTACACCTTC
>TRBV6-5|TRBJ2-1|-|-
CASSPGTQSYNEQFF
TGTGCCAGCAGTCCCGGGACTCAATCCTACAATGAGCAGTTCTTC
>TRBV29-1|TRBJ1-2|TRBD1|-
CSLFGGTGETNYGYTF
TGCAGCTTGTTCGGCGGGACAGGGGAGACTAACTATGGCTACACCTTC
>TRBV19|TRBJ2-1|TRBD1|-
CASSIDRQGAYNEQFF
TGTGCCAGTAGTATAGATCGGCAGGGGGCCTACAATGAGCAGTTCTTC
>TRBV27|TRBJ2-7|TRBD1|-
CASSPQGSGPYEQYF
TGTGCCAGCAGCCCACAGGGGTCGGGTCCTTACGAGCAGTACTTC
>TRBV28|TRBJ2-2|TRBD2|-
CASTTSGLAGGWNTGELFF
TGTGCCAGCACCACTTCGGGACTAGCGGGGGGCTGGAACACCGGGGAGCTGTTTTTT
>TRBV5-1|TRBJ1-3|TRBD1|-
CASSLDPGGSGNTIYF
TGCGCCAGCAGCTTGGATCCAGGGGGCTCTGGAAACACCATATATTTT
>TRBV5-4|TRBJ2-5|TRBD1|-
CASSSTTGVTGETQYF
TGTGCCAGCAGCTCCACCACAGGGGTAACTGGAGAGACCCAGTACTTC
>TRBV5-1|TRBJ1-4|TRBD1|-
CASSSAGTGGNEKLFF
TGCGCCAGCAGCTCAGCAGGGACAGGGGGTAATGAAAAACTGTTTTTT
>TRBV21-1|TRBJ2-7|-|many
CASRQRDAYEQYF
TGTGCCAGCAGGCAGAGGGATGCATACGAGCAGTACTTC
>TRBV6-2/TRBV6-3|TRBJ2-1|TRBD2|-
CASRPASGGNNEQFF
TGTGCCAGCAGACCTGCTAGCGGGGGGAACAATGAGCAGTTCTTC
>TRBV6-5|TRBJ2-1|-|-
CASSYGAGVIDEQFF
TGTGCCAGCAGTTACGGGGCAGGGGTCATAGATGAGCAGTTCTTC
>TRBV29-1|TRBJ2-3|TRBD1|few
CSALQGVNTDTQYF
TGCAGCGCGCTACAGGGGGTTAATACAGATACGCAGTATTTT
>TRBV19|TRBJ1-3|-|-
CASFTGTVGNTIYF
TGTGCCAGTTTCACCGGGACTGTTGGAAACACCATATATTTT
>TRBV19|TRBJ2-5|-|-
CASSSWDSVRETQYF
TGTGCCAGTAGTTCCTGGGACTCCGTGCGAGAGACCCAGTACTTC
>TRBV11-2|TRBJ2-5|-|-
CASSLSTVVGGETQYF
TGTGCCAGCAGCCTGTCCACGGTTGTGGGGGGAGAGACCCAGTACTTC
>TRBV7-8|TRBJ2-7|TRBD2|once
CASSREASGGLQHSYEQYF
TGTGCCAGCAGCCGAGAGGCTAGCGGGGGCCTCCAGCACTCCTACGAGCAGTACTTC
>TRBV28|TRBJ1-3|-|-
CASSFRTAGNTIYF
TGTGCCAGCAGTTTTAGGACAGCGGGAAACACCATATATTTT
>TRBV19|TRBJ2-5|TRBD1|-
CASSAWDRGQETQYF
TGTGCCAGTAGTGCTTGGGACAGGGGGCAAGAGACCCAGTACTTC
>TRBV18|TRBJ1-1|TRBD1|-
CASSPPNRDRVRLNTEAFF
TGTGCCAGCTCACCACCGAACCGGGACAGGGTTCGCTTGAACACTGAAGCTTTCTTT
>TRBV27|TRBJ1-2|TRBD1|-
CASRPGTGTGNGYTF
TGTGCCAGCAGACCAGGAACCGGGACAGGGAATGGCTACACCTTC